These 2 T cell receptor beta chains were sequenced from one sample in a study of early T cells in non-severe SARS-CoV-2 infection. TCRdb re-analysed the 5' RACE reads in MiXCR, keeping a single row per CDR3 protein. The repertoire holds tens of thousands of distinct CDR3 sequences, roughly 13% seen once, with about 4.7% in the top ten. The specimen was whole blood. These receptors all come from an adult who was a healthcare worker with PCR-confirmed SARS-CoV-2 infection or an uninfected control (not recorded which).

Turning to this clonotype: With a much larger clone just one base away, this may be a read error. This chain uses TRBV7-3 with TRBJ2-3; 9 bases are a match to TRBD2. The CDR3 has 16 amino acids. Germline lookup yields CDR1 SGHTA and CDR2 FQGTGA. CDR3 amino acids: CASSYSGGPSTDTHYF. The CDR3 DNA is TGTGCCAGCAGCTATAGCGGGGGCCCTAGCACAGATACGCACTATTTT.

This clonotype was observed many times. The chain recombines TRBV4-2 with TRBJ1-5; D uncertain. The CDR3 spans 14 residues. The germline CDR1 and CDR2 sequences are LGHNA and YNFKEQ. V lost 0 bases and J lost 6, with 9 bases in between. The CDR3 loop reads CASSQEDRSQPQHF. In nucleotides, the CDR3 is TGTGCCAGCAGCCAAGAGGATAGGAGTCAGCCCCAGCATTTT.